This passage covers 20 T cell receptor beta chains from one sample sequenced in a study of T cells in Graves' hyperthyroidism and ophthalmopathy. RNA transcripts were the template for amplifying TCR beta CDR3 regions. HTBI primers were used for first-round RT-PCR of the TCR CDR3. TCRdb re-analysed the multiplex PCR reads in MiXCR, keeping a single row per CDR3 protein. The table lists roughly 510,000 distinct CDR3 sequences, 40% to 50% of them singletons. The sequenced sample was peripheral blood or thyroid tissue (not recorded which). The receptors come from an adult woman with Graves' disease, either hyperthyroidism or ophthalmopathy (not recorded which).

This chain joins TRBV29-1 and TRBJ1-3, with no clear D. The V gene's germline CDR1 is SQVTM and CDR2 ANQGSEA. The CDR3 is made up of 14 amino acids. The V and J ends lost 5 bases and 4 bases respectively, with 15 bases between them. CDR3 sequence (DNA): TGCAGCGTTCGGGCGGGAAGCTCCGGAAACACCATATATTTT. This encodes CSVRAGSSGNTIYF.

This clonotype was counted at least ten times. This chain uses TRBV25-1 with TRBJ2-5, with D possibly TRBD2 on 6 matching bases. This CDR3 contains 13 residues. The ends were cut back, 2 bases at V and 5 bases at J, with 9 bases in the middle. Germline values: CDR1 MGHDK, CDR2 SYGVNS. The CDR3 region has the DNA TGTGCCAGCAGTGAACACCGGGGGGAGACCCAGTACTTC. Protein: CASSEHRGETQYF.

This chain uses TRBV2 with TRBJ2-2; TRBD2 aligns across 7 bases. The germline gives CDR1 SNHLY, CDR2 FYNNEI. The trim removed 6 bases at V and 0 bases at J, leaving 13 bases unmatched. The CDR3 contains 18 residues. CDR3 loop: CASSKTANGRTNTGELFF. The CDR3 nucleotides are TGTGCCAGCAGCAAAACAGCAAACGGGAGGACGAACACCGGGGAGCTGTTTTTT.

This clonotype was found many times. V and J are TRBV7-2 and TRBJ1-1, with D possibly matching TRBD1 (5 bases). The length of the CDR3 is 15 residues. Germline loops: CDR1 SGHTA, CDR2 FQGNSA. Between the trimmed V and J ends, which lost 6 bases and 4 bases, there was a span of 18 bases. CDR3 in DNA: TGTGCCAGCAGACGGGACCGCGCCTCGGGCACTGAAGCTTTCTTT. Translating gives CASRRDRASGTEAFF.

This clonotype has more than one count but fewer than ten. V usage is TRBV4-2 and J usage is TRBJ1-4; 9 nucleotides line up with TRBD1. This CDR3 is 18 amino acids long. Trimming at V came to 0 bases and at J to 0 bases, leaving 5 bases not matched to a gene. Germline loops: CDR1 LGHNA, CDR2 YNFKEQ. The CDR3 region is CASSQEGQGTSTNEKLFF. CDR3 nucleotide sequence: TGTGCCAGCAGCCAAGAGGGACAGGGAACATCAACTAATGAAAAACTGTTTTTT.

The chain recombines TRBV5-1 with TRBJ2-5; D is unresolved. Germline V lookup: CDR1 SGHRS, CDR2 YFSETQ. Trimming took off 0 bases at V and 5 bases at J, with 5 bases between the two ends. This CDR3 has 12 amino acids. CDR3 sequence reads: CASSLGMETQYF. In DNA, the CDR3 is TGCGCCAGCAGCTTGGGGATGGAGACCCAGTACTTC. Full variable domain (rest looked up from reference TRBV5-1 and TRBJ2-5): KAGVTQTPRYLIKTRGQQVTLSCSPISGHRSVSWYQQTPGQGLQFLFEYFSETQRNKGNFPGRFSGRQFSNSRSEMNVSTLELGDSALYLCASSLGMETQYFGPGTRLLVL.

Written as DNA, the CDR3 is TGTGCCAGCAAAGCTACAGGGTATGATGAGCAGTTCTTC. Protein: CASKATGYDEQFF. The V and J genes are TRBV7-9 and TRBJ2-7, with a weak D call TRBD1 (6 bases). The closer fit of TRBJ2-1 to the DNA end suggests the J call may be wrong. Germline CDR1 reads SEHNR; CDR2 reads FQNEAQ (reference sequence). The CDR3 length is 13 residues.

Ten or more counts support this clonotype. The chain employs TRBV3-1 and TRBJ1-2, with unresolved D. The germline gives CDR1 LGHDT, CDR2 YNNKEL (reference sequence). Trimming took 2 bases from V and 4 from J, leaving 2 bases between them. The length of the CDR3 is 11 residues. CDR3 sequence (DNA): TGTGCCAGCAGCCAACTCTATGGCTACACCTTC. It encodes CASSQLYGYTF.

DNA for the CDR3: TGCGCCAGCAGCTCCGAGGAGGGAGAGACCCAGTACTTC. This codes for CASSSEEGETQYF. The rearrangement uses TRBV5-1 and TRBJ2-5; D perhaps matches TRBD2 (6 bases). CDR3 size: 13 residues. The ends were cut back, 3 bases at V and 4 bases at J, with 10 bases in the middle. CDR1 and CDR2 from the germline V gene are SGHRS and YFSETQ.

This chain connects TRBV15 to TRBJ1-4; D is undetermined. Per germline, CDR1 LNHNV and CDR2 YYDKDF (reference sequence). Trimming cost V 7 bases and J 7 bases, with 13 bases left between them. The CDR3 is 13 amino acids. The CDR3 sequence is CATTVGKGEKLFF. In DNA form, the CDR3 reads TGTGCCACCACCGTGGGAAAGGGTGAAAAACTGTTTTTT.

The rearrangement joins TRBV7-6 to TRBJ2-2, with D unresolved. Trimming removed 4 bases from V and 4 bases from J, with 10 bases in between. The CDR3 contains 14 residues. Germline V gene sequence: CDR1 SGHVS, CDR2 FNYEAQ. Here the CDR3 reads CASSYETRTGELFF. In DNA, the CDR3 is TGTGCCAGCAGCTATGAAACGCGCACCGGGGAGCTGTTTTTT.

This clonotype has at least ten counts. The gene calls are TRBV2 and TRBJ1-3; 9 nucleotides line up with TRBD1. CDR3 length: 14 residues. V lost 6 bases to trimming and J lost 8 bases; unmatched junction nucleotides: 8. Germline lookup yields CDR1 SNHLY and CDR2 FYNNEI. CDR3 nucleotides: TGTGCCAGCAGCGAGAGGACAGGGGTCCACACCATATATTTT. Translating gives CASSERTGVHTIYF. Full variable domain (outside the CDR3, taken from reference TRBV2 and TRBJ1-3): EPEVTQTPSHQVTQMGQEVILRCVPISNHLYFYWYRQILGQKVEFLVSFYNNEISEKSEIFDDQFSVERPDGSNFTLKIRSTKLEDSAMYFCASSERTGVHTIYFGEGSWLTVV.

The V call is TRBV14, the J call TRBJ2-2, with a possible D match to TRBD2 (5 bases). The CDR3 covers 14 residues. CDR1 is SGHDN, CDR2 FVKESK, per germline. Deletions cut 2 bases from V and 3 bases from J, with 7 bases between. The DNA for the CDR3 is TGTGCCAGCAGCCAAATCGGGGACACCGGGGAGCTGTTTTTT. It codes for CASSQIGDTGELFF.

In this sample, this clonotype turned up many times. This sequence joins TRBV25-1 and TRBJ1-2; D is unresolved. The CDR3 is made up of 13 amino acids. Trimming pared 3 bases from V and 4 bases from J, leaving 9 bases between. The V gene's germline CDR1 is MGHDK and CDR2 SYGVNS. Here the CDR3 reads CASSDPGPYGYTF. The DNA for the CDR3 is TGTGCCAGCAGTGACCCCGGGCCCTATGGCTACACCTTC.

J is TRBJ1-6 and V is TRBV20-1, with no clear D. This CDR3 has 13 amino acids. In germline, CDR1 is DFQATT, CDR2 SNEGSKA (reference sequence). V lost 3 bases and J lost 4, with 7 bases in between. The CDR3 reads CSASLQYNSPLHF. The CDR3 region has the DNA TGCAGTGCTAGCCTACAGTATAATTCACCCCTCCACTTT.

Many counts were recorded for this clonotype. The genes are TRBV20-1 and TRBJ1-2; perhaps TRBD1 as D (5 bases). This CDR3 is built from 14 residues. The V gene lost 3 bases and the J gene lost 3 bases, with 14 bases spanning the gap. Per germline, CDR1 DFQATT and CDR2 SNEGSKA (reference sequence). CDR3: CSARVREVHYGYTF. CDR3 coding DNA: TGCAGTGCTAGGGTCAGGGAGGTTCACTATGGCTACACCTTC.

This clonotype came up many times. Germline and junction disagree at one end, which may indicate a read error. The rearrangement links TRBV5-1 to TRBJ2-7, with unresolved D. Germline V gene lookup returns CDR1 SGHRS and CDR2 YFSETQ. CDR3 length: 12 residues. CDR3 protein: CASSSSSYEQYF. In DNA form, the CDR3 reads TGTGCCAGCAGCTCGAGCTCCTACGAGCAGTACTTC.

V is TRBV10-3 and J is TRBJ1-1, with TRBD1 matching 9 bases. The V gene's germline CDR1 is ENHRY and CDR2 SYGVKD. The trim removed 6 bases at V and 4 bases at J, leaving 3 bases unmatched. This CDR3 spans 13 amino acids. CDR3 DNA: TGTGCCATCAGGCAACAGGGGGCCACTGAAGCTTTCTTT. This gives the protein CAIRQQGATEAFF.

The rearrangement uses TRBV29-1 and TRBJ2-2; no clear D. The V end lost 7 bases, the J end lost 1 base, and 7 bases lay between the germline ends. Looked up from germline, CDR1 is SQVTM and CDR2 is ANQGSEA. The CDR3 consists of 12 residues. The CDR3 bases are TGCAGCGCCGCCCAGAACACCGGGGAGCTGTTTTTT. It is translated as CSAAQNTGELFF.

This clonotype was seen a few times. Since a much larger clone is just one base distant, this may be a read error. The V and J genes are TRBV20-1 and TRBJ2-5; D ambiguous. This CDR3 has 12 residues. CDR1 is DFQATT, CDR2 SNEGSKA, per germline (reference sequence). Trimming removed 4 bases at V and 7 bases at J, with 13 bases between. The chain's CDR3 is CSAIGGKGTQYF. In nucleotides, the CDR3 is TGCAGTGCTATTGGCGGAAAAGGGACCCAGTACTTC.